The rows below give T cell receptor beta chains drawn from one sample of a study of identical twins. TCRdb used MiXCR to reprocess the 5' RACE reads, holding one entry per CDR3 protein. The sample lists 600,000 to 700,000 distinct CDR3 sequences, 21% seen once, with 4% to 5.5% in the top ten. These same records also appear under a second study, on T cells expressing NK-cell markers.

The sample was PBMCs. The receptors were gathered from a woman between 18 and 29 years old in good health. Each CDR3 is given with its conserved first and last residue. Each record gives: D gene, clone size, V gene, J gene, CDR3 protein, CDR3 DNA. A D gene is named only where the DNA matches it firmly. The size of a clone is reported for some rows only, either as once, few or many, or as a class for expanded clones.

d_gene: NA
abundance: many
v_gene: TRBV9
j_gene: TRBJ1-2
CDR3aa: CASSVGDRTSRGYTF
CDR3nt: TGTGCCAGCAGCGTAGGTGACAGGACCTCTCGGGGCTACACCTTC

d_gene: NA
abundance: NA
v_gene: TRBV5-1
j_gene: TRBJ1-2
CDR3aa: CASSPGGVAGYTF
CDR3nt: TGCGCCAGCAGCCCGGGCGGGGTGGCTGGCTACACCTTC

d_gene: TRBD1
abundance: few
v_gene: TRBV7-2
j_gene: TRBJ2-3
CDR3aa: CASSSLGQGDSLSQYF
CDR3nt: TGTGCCAGCAGCTCACTCGGACAGGGAGATTCCCTATCGCAGTATTTT

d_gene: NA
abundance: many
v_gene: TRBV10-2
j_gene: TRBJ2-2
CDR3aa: CASRFRGANTGELFF
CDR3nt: TGCGCCAGCAGGTTTCGGGGCGCGAACACCGGGGAGCTGTTTTTT

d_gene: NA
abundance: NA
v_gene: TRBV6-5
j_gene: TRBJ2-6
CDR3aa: CASSYGLRGGANVLTF
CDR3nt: TGTGCCAGCAGTTACGGGTTGCGCGGTGGGGCCAACGTCCTGACTTTC

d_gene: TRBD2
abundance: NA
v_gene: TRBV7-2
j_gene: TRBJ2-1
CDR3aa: CASSRTALATYEQFF
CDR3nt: TGTGCCAGCAGCCGTACCGCACTAGCGACTTACGAGCAGTTCTTC

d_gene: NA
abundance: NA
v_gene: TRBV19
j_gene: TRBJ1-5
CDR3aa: CASSIALIYNQPQHF
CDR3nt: TGTGCCAGTAGTATAGCTTTGATTTACAATCAGCCCCAGCATTTT

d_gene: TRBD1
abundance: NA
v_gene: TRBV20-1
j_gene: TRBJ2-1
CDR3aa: CSARVLRDSSNNEQFF
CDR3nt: TGCAGTGCTAGAGTACTTCGGGACAGCTCTAACAATGAGCAGTTCTTC

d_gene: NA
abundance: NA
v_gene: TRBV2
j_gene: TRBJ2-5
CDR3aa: CASSALALMRKTQYF
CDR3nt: TGTGCCAGCAGCGCTCTAGCGCTCATGAGAAAGACCCAGTACTTC

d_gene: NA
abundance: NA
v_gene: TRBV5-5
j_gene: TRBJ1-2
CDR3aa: CASSLYGDNYGYTF
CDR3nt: TGTGCCAGCAGCTTGTACGGGGATAACTATGGCTACACCTTC

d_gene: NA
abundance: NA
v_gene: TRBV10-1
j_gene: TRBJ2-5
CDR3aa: CASSVDSLGTQYF
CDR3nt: TGCGCCAGCAGTGTCGACAGTCTGGGGACCCAGTACTTC

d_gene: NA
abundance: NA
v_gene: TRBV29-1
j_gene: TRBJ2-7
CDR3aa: CSVEWLGMGEQYF
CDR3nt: TGCAGCGTTGAATGGCTGGGGATGGGCGAGCAGTACTTC

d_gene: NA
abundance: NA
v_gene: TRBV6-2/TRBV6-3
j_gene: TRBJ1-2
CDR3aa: CASSRQRRDGYTF
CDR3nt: TGTGCCAGCAGCAGACAGCGTCGCGATGGCTACACCTTC

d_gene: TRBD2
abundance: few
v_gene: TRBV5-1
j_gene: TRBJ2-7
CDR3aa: CASSLGAGDDEQYF
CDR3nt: TGCGCCAGCAGCTTGGGAGCGGGAGACGACGAGCAGTACTTC

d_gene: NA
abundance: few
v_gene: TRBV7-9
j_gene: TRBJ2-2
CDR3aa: CASSRSWAPGELFF
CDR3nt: TGTGCCAGCAGCCGTAGTTGGGCGCCCGGGGAGCTGTTTTTT

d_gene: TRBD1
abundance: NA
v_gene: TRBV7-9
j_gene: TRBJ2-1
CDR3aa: CASSLRDRVNNEQFF
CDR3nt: TGTGCCAGCAGCTTAAGGGACAGGGTAAACAATGAGCAGTTCTTC

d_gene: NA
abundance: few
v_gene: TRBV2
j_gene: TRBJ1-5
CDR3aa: CASSDLGNQPQHF
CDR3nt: TGTGCCAGCAGCGACCTGGGGAATCAGCCCCAGCATTTT

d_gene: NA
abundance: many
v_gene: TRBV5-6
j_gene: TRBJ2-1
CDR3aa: CATSSGAYNEQFF
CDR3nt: TGTGCCACCTCTTCAGGGGCCTACAATGAGCAGTTCTTC

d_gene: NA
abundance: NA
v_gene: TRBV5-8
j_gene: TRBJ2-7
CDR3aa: CASSLDPNRYEQYF
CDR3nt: TGTGCCAGCAGCTTGGACCCTAACCGCTACGAGCAGTACTTC

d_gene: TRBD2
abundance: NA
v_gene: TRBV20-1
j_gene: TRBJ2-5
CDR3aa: CSASNSAGGSQETQYF
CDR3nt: TGCAGTGCTAGCAATTCAGCGGGAGGGTCCCAAGAGACCCAGTACTTC

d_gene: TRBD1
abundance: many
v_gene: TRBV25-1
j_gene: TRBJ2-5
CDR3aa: CASSEGPDRVAETQYF
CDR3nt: TGTGCCAGCAGTGAAGGTCCCGACAGGGTTGCGGAGACCCAGTACTTC

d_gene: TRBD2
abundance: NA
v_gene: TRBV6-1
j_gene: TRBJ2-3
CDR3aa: CASRWTKRGSDTQYF
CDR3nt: TGTGCCTCCAGGTGGACTAAGCGGGGGTCAGATACGCAGTATTTT

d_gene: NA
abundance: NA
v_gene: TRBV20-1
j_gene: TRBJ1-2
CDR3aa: CSAGDGTPGYTF
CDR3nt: TGCAGTGCTGGGGACGGGACGCCGGGCTACACCTTC

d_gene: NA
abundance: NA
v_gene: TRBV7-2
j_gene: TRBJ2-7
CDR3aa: CAILDWNNEQYF
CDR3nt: TGTGCCATCCTGGACTGGAACAACGAGCAGTACTTC

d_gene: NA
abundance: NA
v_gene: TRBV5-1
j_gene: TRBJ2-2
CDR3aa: CASRDISTGELFF
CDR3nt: TGCGCCAGCAGGGACATAAGCACCGGGGAGCTGTTTTTT

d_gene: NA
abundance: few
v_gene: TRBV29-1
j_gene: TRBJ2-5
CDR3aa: CSVVDTSFWETQYF
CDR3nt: TGCAGCGTTGTGGACACCTCGTTTTGGGAGACCCAGTACTTC

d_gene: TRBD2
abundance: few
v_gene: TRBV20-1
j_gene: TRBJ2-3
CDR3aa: CSAEAPVVAGGGDTQYF
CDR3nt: TGCAGTGCGGAGGCCCCCGTGGTAGCGGGCGGGGGAGATACGCAGTATTTT

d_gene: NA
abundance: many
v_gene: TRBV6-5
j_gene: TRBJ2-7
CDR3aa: CASSSGGVYEQYF
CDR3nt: TGTGCCAGCAGTTCCGGGGGTGTCTACGAGCAGTACTTC

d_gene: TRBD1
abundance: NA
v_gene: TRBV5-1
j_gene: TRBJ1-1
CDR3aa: CASSIRTGNTEAFF
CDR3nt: TGCGCCAGCAGCATCCGGACAGGTAACACTGAAGCTTTCTTT

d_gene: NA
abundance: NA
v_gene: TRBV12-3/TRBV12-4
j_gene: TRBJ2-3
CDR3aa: CASREGTDTQYF
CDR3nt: TGTGCCAGCAGGGAGGGCACAGATACGCAGTATTTT

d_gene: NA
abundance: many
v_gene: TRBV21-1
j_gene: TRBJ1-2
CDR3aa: CASKTIGGYTF
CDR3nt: TGTGCCAGCAAGACGATCGGAGGCTACACCTTC

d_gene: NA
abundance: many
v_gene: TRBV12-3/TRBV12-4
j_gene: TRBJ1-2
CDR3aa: CASSTRRVSTF
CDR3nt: TGTGCCAGCAGCACCCGGAGGGTTTCCACCTTC

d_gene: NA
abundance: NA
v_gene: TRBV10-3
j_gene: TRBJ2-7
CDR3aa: CAIRTETSYEQYF
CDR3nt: TGTGCCATCCGTACAGAAACCTCCTACGAGCAGTACTTC

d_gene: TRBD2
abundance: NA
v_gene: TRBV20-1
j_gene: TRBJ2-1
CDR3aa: CSAYPGLLIDEQFF
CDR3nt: TGCAGTGCTTATCCGGGACTACTCATTGATGAGCAGTTCTTC

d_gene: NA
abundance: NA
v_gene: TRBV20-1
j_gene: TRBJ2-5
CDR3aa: CSARTEETQYF
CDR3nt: TGCAGTGCCAGGACAGAAGAGACCCAGTACTTC

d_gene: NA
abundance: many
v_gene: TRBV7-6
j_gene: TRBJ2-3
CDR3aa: CASRGSLSTDTQYF
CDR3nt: TGTGCCAGCAGAGGTTCTCTTAGCACAGATACGCAGTATTTT

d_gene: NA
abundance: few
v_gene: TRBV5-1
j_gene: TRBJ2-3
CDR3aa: CASSYLGRTDTQYF
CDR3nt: TGCGCCAGCAGCTACCTAGGCCGCACAGATACGCAGTATTTT

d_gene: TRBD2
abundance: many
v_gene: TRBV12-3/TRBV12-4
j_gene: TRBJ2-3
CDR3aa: CASSSGGALHTQYF
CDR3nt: TGTGCCAGCAGTTCGGGGGGAGCCCTTCATACGCAGTATTTT

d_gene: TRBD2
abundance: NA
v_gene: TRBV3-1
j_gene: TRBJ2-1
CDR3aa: CASSQGTSGVPPFF
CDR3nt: TGTGCCAGCAGCCAGGGGACTAGCGGGGTACCCCCGTTCTTC

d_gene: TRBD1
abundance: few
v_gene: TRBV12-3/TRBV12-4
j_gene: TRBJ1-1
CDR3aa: CASSPGGGGLAFF
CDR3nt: TGTGCCAGCAGCCCAGGGGGGGGCGGTCTGGCTTTCTTT

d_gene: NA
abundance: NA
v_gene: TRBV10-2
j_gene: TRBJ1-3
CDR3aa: CASSRQISGNTIYF
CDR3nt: TGCGCCAGCAGCCGACAGATCTCTGGAAACACCATATATTTT

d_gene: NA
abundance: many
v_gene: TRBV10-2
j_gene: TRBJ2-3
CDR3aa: CASRTPTSTDTQYF
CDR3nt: TGCGCCAGCAGGACTCCTACTAGCACAGATACGCAGTATTTT

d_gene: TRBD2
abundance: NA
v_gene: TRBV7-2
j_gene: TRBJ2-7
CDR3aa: CASSLATSGLAYEQYF
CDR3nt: TGTGCCAGCAGCTTAGCAACTAGCGGGTTAGCCTACGAGCAGTACTTC

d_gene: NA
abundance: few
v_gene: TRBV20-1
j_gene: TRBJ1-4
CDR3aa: CSACYREREKLFF
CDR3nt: TGCAGTGCTTGTTACAGGGAGAGGGAAAAACTGTTTTTT

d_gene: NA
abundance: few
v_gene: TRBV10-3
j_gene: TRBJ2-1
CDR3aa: CAISESGQSGRNEQFF
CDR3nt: TGTGCCATCAGTGAGTCGGGTCAGTCGGGCCGAAATGAGCAGTTCTTC

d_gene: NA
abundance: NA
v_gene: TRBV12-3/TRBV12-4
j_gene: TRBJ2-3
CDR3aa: CASSDRSSQADTQYF
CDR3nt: TGTGCCAGCAGTGATCGTAGCTCGCAGGCAGATACGCAGTATTTT

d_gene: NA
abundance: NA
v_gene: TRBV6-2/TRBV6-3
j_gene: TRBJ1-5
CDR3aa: CASSTGGQPQHF
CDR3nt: TGTGCCAGCAGTACGGGGGGACAGCCCCAGCATTTT

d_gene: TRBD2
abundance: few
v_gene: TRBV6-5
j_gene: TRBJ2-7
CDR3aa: CASCGRGYEQYF
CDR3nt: TGTGCCAGTTGCGGGAGGGGGTACGAGCAGTACTTC